A single sample gave rise to the 19 T cell receptor beta chains below, sequenced in a study of cytomegalovirus exposure and HLA in healthy donors. TCRdb's copy holds only in-frame clones and misses some; the assay was immunoSEQ multiplex PCR. Of some 170,000 clones listed, roughly 84% are singletons. Sample: PBMCs. The receptors come from a man under 40 in good health and CMV-seropositive.

V gene TRBV7-3 combines with J gene TRBJ1-1, with 8 bases lining up with TRBD1. There are 17 residues in the CDR3. Trimming at V came to 2 bases and at J to 4 bases, leaving 12 bases not matched to a gene. CDR1 is SGHTA, CDR2 FQGTGA, per germline. This CDR3 is CASSLGGAGGAATEAFF. The DNA for the CDR3 is TGTGCCAGCAGCTTAGGGGGCGCAGGGGGCGCAGCCACTGAAGCTTTCTTT.

This clone was counted a single time. V is TRBV5-4 and J is TRBJ2-2; D is possibly TRBD1 (5 bases). Germline-derived CDR1 and CDR2 are SGHNT and YYREEE (reference sequence). The CDR3 contains 14 residues. With 2 bases removed from V and 6 bases from J, the gap between germline ends came to 11 bases. Written as DNA, the CDR3 is TGTGCCAGCAGCTTAAAGGGGTCCCCCGGGGAGCTGTTTTTT. This translates into CASSLKGSPGELFF. The full variable domain, its missing parts supplied by reference TRBV5-4 and TRBJ2-2, is ETGVTQSPTHLIKTRGQQVTLRCSSQSGHNTVSWYQQALGQGPQFIFQYYREEENGRGNFPPRFSGLQFPNYSSELNVNALELDDSALYLCASSLKGSPGELFFGEGSRLTVL.

V gene TRBV6-6 combines with J gene TRBJ2-1; D unresolved. The V end lost 2 bases, the J end lost 7 bases, and 9 bases lay between the germline ends. The CDR3 has 13 amino acids. Germline V gene lookup returns CDR1 MNHNY and CDR2 SVGAGI (reference sequence). In DNA, the CDR3 is TGTGCCAGCAGTTACGAGTTACGGAATGAGCAGTTCTTC. It encodes CASSYELRNEQFF.

The gene calls are TRBV28 and TRBJ2-7; D remains unclear. Germline CDR1 is MDHEN and CDR2 is SYDVKM. This CDR3 comprises 12 residues. Trimming shortened V by 7 bases and J by 3 bases, and 10 bases separated the two germline ends. The CDR3 coding sequence is TGTGCCAGCACTCTCGGTGACTACGAGCAGTACTTC. It is translated as CASTLGDYEQYF.

The chain recombines TRBV2 with TRBJ2-5, with 7 bases identical to TRBD2. CDR3 size: 13 residues. Germline V CDR1 and CDR2: SNHLY, FYNNEI. With 5 bases clipped from V and 5 bases from J, the junction kept 5 bases outside the gene matches. The CDR3 DNA is TGTGCCAGCAGTCGGACTAGGTCTGAGACCCAGTACTTC. This gives the protein CASSRTRSETQYF.

The V and J genes are TRBV15 and TRBJ2-7; TRBD1 might be the D (5 bases). The V and J ends lost 1 base and 5 bases respectively, with 12 bases between them. This CDR3 has 14 residues. The germline gives CDR1 LNHNV, CDR2 YYDKDF (reference sequence). The CDR3 DNA follows: TGTGCCACCAGCAGAGTGCTTGACAGACACGAGCAGTACTTC. Protein product: CATSRVLDRHEQYF.

The chain recombines TRBV13 with TRBJ2-5; 7 bases are shared with TRBD2. The CDR3 has 17 residues. V shed 0 bases, J shed 4 bases, and the junction held 11 bases outside the gene matches. The germline gives CDR1 PRHDT, CDR2 FYEKMQ (reference sequence). The CDR3 coding sequence is TGTGCCAGCAGCTTAGGGCTAGCGGTGCCCCAGCGAGAGACCCAGTACTTC. It specifies CASSLGLAVPQRETQYF. Using reference TRBV13 and TRBJ2-5 for the parts outside the CDR3, the full variable domain is AAGVIQSPRHLIKEKRETATLKCYPIPRHDTVYWYQQGPGQDPQFLISFYEKMQSDKGSIPDRFSAQQFSDYHSELNMSSLELGDSALYFCASSLGLAVPQRETQYFGPGTRLLVL.

The chain couples TRBV27 to TRBJ1-2; no definite D call. Germline CDR1 and CDR2: MNHEY and SMNVEV (reference sequence). CDR3 size: 14 residues. The V end was cut by 6 bases, the J end by 7 bases, with 18 bases between. The CDR3 reads CASRLGPGWGGYTF. CDR3 DNA: TGTGCCAGCAGGCTTGGACCGGGGTGGGGTGGCTACACCTTC.

In DNA, the CDR3 is TGTGCCAGCAGACCCGGGGACTCCTACGAGCAGTACTTC. Protein: CASRPGDSYEQYF. The V call is TRBV7-8, the J call TRBJ2-7; weak D call: TRBD2 (5 bases). This CDR3 is built from 13 residues. The V and J ends lost 6 bases and 0 bases respectively, with 9 bases between them. Germline CDR1 reads SGHVS; CDR2 reads FQNEAQ.

The V and J genes are TRBV10-2 and TRBJ2-1; 8 nucleotides line up with TRBD2. With V trimmed by 6 bases and J by 6 bases, 10 bases remained unmatched. The CDR3 extends over 15 amino acids. The germline V gene encodes CDR1 WSHSY and CDR2 SAAADI. The CDR3 coding sequence is TGCGCCAGCAGCGTAGGGGCTAGCGGGTTCAATGAGCAGTTCTTC. It translates to CASSVGASGFNEQFF.

This chain links TRBV5-8 with TRBJ2-7, with TRBD1 as a possible D gene (6 bases). Germline loops: CDR1 SGHTS, CDR2 YDEGEE. The V end was cut by 3 bases, the J end by 5 bases, with 18 bases between. CDR3 size: 15 residues. The CDR3, as DNA: TGTGCCAGCAGCTACTCGGCAGGGGTATTCGACGAGCAGTACTTC. Its protein product is CASSYSAGVFDEQYF. Full variable domain (missing parts from reference TRBV5-8 and TRBJ2-7): EAGVTQSPTHLIKTRGQQATLRCSPISGHTSVYWYQQALGLGLQFLLWYDEGEERNRGNFPPRFSGRQFPNYSSELNVNALELEDSALYLCASSYSAGVFDEQYFGPGTRLTVT.

V is TRBV19 and J is TRBJ2-5, with 9 bases lining up with TRBD1. Germline V lookup: CDR1 LNHDA, CDR2 SQIVND (reference sequence). The CDR3 contains 14 residues. V shed 8 bases, J shed 3 bases, and the junction held 7 bases outside the gene matches. The CDR3 DNA is TGTGCCAGTTCTGACAGGGGGGATGAAGAGACCCAGTACTTC. Translated: CASSDRGDEETQYF.

In this sample, this clone turned up a few times. The CDR3: CASSLESGEALHF. The DNA of the CDR3 is TGTGCCAGCAGTTTAGAGTCGGGGGAGGCCCTCCACTTT. This sequence joins TRBV27 and TRBJ1-6; possibly TRBD1 for D (5 bases). Germline CDR1 reads MNHEY; CDR2 reads SMNVEV (reference sequence). Deletions cut 2 bases from V and 14 bases from J, with 13 bases between. The CDR3 totals 13 residues.

This chain uses TRBV19 with TRBJ1-5, with D hard to call. Germline lookup yields CDR1 LNHDA and CDR2 SQIVND (reference sequence). CDR3 length equals 14 residues. V lost 6 bases, J lost 1 base, and 10 bases lay in between. The CDR3 sequence is CASRPGMSNQPQHF. DNA for the CDR3: TGTGCCAGTAGGCCCGGGATGAGCAATCAGCCCCAGCATTTT.

V gene TRBV6-5 combines with J gene TRBJ1-2, with 10 bases lining up with TRBD1. Germline assignment: CDR1 MNHEY and CDR2 SVGAGI. V shed 4 bases and J 5 bases; nucleotides not matched to a gene: 7. The CDR3 consists of 15 residues. The CDR3: CASSWGQGRNYGYTF. The CDR3 nucleotides read TGTGCCAGCAGTTGGGGACAGGGGAGAAATTATGGCTACACCTTC.

This chain connects TRBV4-1 to TRBJ1-5; D is perhaps TRBD1 (5 bases). The CDR3 is 16 residues long. V lost 2 bases and J 0 bases, leaving 11 bases between the germline ends. Looked up from germline, CDR1 is MGHRA and CDR2 is YSYEKL. Here the CDR3 reads CASSQFWGDSNQPQHF. DNA of the CDR3: TGCGCCAGCAGCCAATTCTGGGGGGATAGCAATCAGCCCCAGCATTTT.

The chain links TRBV7-7 to TRBJ2-2; 9 bases fit TRBD1. Germline V gene lookup returns CDR1 SSHAT and CDR2 FNYEAQ (reference sequence). The CDR3 spans 16 residues. The trim removed 2 bases at V and 5 bases at J, leaving 6 bases unmatched. CDR3 sequence reads: CASSLTGTGTTGELFF. CDR3 bases: TGTGCCAGCAGCTTAACCGGGACAGGGACGACCGGGGAGCTGTTTTTT.

The genes are TRBV6-1 and TRBJ1-5; perhaps TRBD1 as D (5 bases). Germline loops: CDR1 MNHNS, CDR2 SASEGT. The CDR3 length is 15 residues. Trimming took 5 bases from V and 0 from J, leaving 11 bases between them. The CDR3 sequence: CASSSRQYSNQPQHF. The CDR3 region has the DNA TGTGCCAGCAGTTCAAGACAGTATAGCAATCAGCCCCAGCATTTT.

A remark on this clone: This specimen includes other DNA sequences encoding the same CDR3. The chain carries TRBV18 and TRBJ2-7, with 9 bases identical to TRBD2. Germline CDR1 KGHSH, CDR2 LQKENI. CDR3 length: 14 residues. V lost 3 bases to trimming and J lost 4 bases; unmatched junction nucleotides: 4. The CDR3 protein is CASSPGLANYEQYF. The CDR3 coding sequence is TGTGCCAGCTCACCGGGACTAGCAAATTACGAGCAGTACTTC.